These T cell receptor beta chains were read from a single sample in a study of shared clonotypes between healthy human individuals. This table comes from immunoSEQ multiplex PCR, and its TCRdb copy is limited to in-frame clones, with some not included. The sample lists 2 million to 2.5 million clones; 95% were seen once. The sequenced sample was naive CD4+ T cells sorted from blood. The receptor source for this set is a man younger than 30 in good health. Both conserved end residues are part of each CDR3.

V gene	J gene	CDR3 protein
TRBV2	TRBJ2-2	CASTRFRNTGELFF
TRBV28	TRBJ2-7	CASSLGSRGPHEQYF
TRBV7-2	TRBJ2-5	CASSFGGTQYF
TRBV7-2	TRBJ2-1	CASRVYNEQFF
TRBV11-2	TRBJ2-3	CASSLGAKQGPSTDTQYF
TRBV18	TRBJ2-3	CASRPRGLAGGDTQYF
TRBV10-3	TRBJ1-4	CAISAGNSANEKLFF
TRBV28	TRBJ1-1	CASRPGGATTEAFF
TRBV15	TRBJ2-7	CATSSPREGPVGQYF
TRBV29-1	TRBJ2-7	CSGELNEQYF
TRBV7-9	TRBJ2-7	CASSSYTGANYEQYF
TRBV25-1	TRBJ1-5	CASSLGGTDSNQPQHF
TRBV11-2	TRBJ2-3	CASSLQGGSGTDTQYF
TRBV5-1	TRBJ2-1	CASSLTRREQFF
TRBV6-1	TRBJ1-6	CASRGTLGNSPLHF
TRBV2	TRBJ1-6	CASSEKTGNGSPLHF
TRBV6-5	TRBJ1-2	CASSYSTWGNYGYTF
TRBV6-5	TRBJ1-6	CASKRQGANSPLHF
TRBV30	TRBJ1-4	CAWSATRTPGFQREKLFF
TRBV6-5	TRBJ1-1	CASRDQGGKVAEAFF
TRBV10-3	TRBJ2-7	CAISESKGLGYEQYF
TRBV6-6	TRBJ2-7	CASTEEAGSSREQYF
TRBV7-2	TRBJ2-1	CASSSHSGTYNEQFF